These 8 T cell receptor beta chains share one sample of origin, sequenced in a study of naive and memory T cell subsets. Two oligonucleotides, mixed equimolar, formed the beta constant-region primer covering TRBC1 and TRBC2. Four rounds of PCR amplified the ligated cDNA using nested alpha and beta constant-region primers plus SP2. TCRdb used MiXCR to reprocess the UMI-ligation and nested PCR reads, holding one entry per CDR3 protein. The sample lists 100,000 to 150,000 distinct CDR3 sequences; roughly 36% were seen once. Input material: central memory CD4+ T cells from blood. All receptors derive from a human donor in good health.

V is TRBV2 and J is TRBJ1-1; TRBD1 matches 8 bases. The germline gives CDR1 SNHLY, CDR2 FYNNEI. J lost 5 bases, V lost 4 bases, and 15 bases had no gene match. The CDR3 loop spans 17 amino acids. CDR3 sequence (DNA): TGTGCCAGCAGTGGGGCAGGGGGCATCCTAACGACTACTGAAGCTTTCTTT. It codes for CASSGAGGILTTTEAFF.

The chain uses TRBV29-1 and TRBJ1-5; no definite D call. This CDR3 is built from 13 residues. Germline CDR1 is SQVTM and CDR2 is ANQGSEA. The V gene lost 4 bases and the J gene lost 0 bases, with 7 bases spanning the gap. As DNA, the CDR3 is TGCAGCGTTGCTTACTCTAGCAATCAGCCCCAGCATTTT. Amino acid sequence: CSVAYSSNQPQHF.

As DNA, the CDR3 is TGTGCCAGCAGCTACCAAGGGCAGGGGTTGAATGAGCAGTTCTTC. Protein: CASSYQGQGLNEQFF. V gene TRBV7-8 combines with J gene TRBJ2-1; possible D gene TRBD1, 6 bases. The V gene lost 4 bases and the J gene lost 7 bases, with 17 bases spanning the gap. The CDR3 runs 15 residues. Germline V gene sequence: CDR1 SGHVS, CDR2 FQNEAQ.

This clonotype was counted a few times. The chain joins TRBV28 to TRBJ2-1; 7 bases align to TRBD2. CDR1 is MDHEN and CDR2 is SYDVKM in the germline V gene. CDR3 size: 20 residues. The trim removed 5 bases at V and 5 bases at J, leaving 24 bases unmatched. CDR3 region: CASSPPSWAGDPIFDNEQFF. CDR3 nucleotide sequence: TGTGCCAGCAGTCCTCCTAGCTGGGCGGGAGACCCCATCTTCGACAATGAGCAGTTCTTC.

This clonotype occurred a few times. The V call is TRBV11-3, the J call TRBJ2-1; D is perhaps TRBD2 (5 bases). The V gene lost 5 bases and the J gene lost 0 bases, with 8 bases spanning the gap. The germline CDR1 and CDR2 sequences are SGHNT and YENEEA. This CDR3 spans 14 amino acids. CDR3 sequence: CASSEGSSYNEQFF. The CDR3 DNA sequence: TGTGCCAGCAGCGAAGGGAGCTCCTACAATGAGCAGTTCTTC.

This chain uses TRBV5-1 with TRBJ2-3, with D possibly matching TRBD1 (6 bases). The CDR3 runs to 14 residues. Germline V gene data show CDR1 as SGHRS and CDR2 as YFSETQ. Between the trimmed V and J ends, which lost 4 bases and 5 bases, there was a span of 14 bases. The CDR3 DNA follows: TGCGCCAGCAGCCCGGACAGTTCCCGAGATACGCAGTATTTT. Translated, it gives CASSPDSSRDTQYF.

This clonotype appeared a few times. This chain links TRBV19 with TRBJ1-5; D possibly corresponds to TRBD1 (6 bases). V lost 3 bases and J 3 bases, leaving 15 bases between the germline ends. This CDR3 comprises 16 residues. Germline V lookup: CDR1 LNHDA, CDR2 SQIVND (reference sequence). The CDR3 sequence is CASSIQTGLPNQPQHF. CDR3 nucleotides: TGTGCCAGTAGTATCCAAACAGGGCTACCCAATCAGCCCCAGCATTTT.

This clonotype occurred a few times. Here the CDR3 reads CASSVTDRGEKLFF. CDR3 nucleotides: TGTGCCAGCAGTGTTACGGACAGGGGTGAAAAACTGTTTTTT. The chain couples TRBV28 to TRBJ1-4; 9 nucleotides line up with TRBD1. This CDR3 comprises 14 residues. V dropped 5 bases and J dropped 7; count of bases not matched to a gene: 5. The V gene's germline CDR1 is MDHEN and CDR2 SYDVKM. The variable domain in full, completed from reference TRBV28 and TRBJ1-4, reads DVKVTQSSRYLVKRTGEKVFLECVQDMDHENMFWYRQDPGLGLRLIYFSYDVKMKEKGDIPEGYSVSREKKERFSLILESASTNQTSMYLCASSVTDRGEKLFFGSGTQLSVL.